A single sample gave rise to the 16 T cell receptor beta chains below, sequenced in a study of T cells in women clearing cervical HPV infection. Data came from immunoSEQ multiplex PCR; TCRdb stores just in-frame clones and leaves some out. The sample totals 35,000 to 45,000 clones. The source material was blood buffy coat. The source is a woman between 18 and 75 years old with a cervical HPV16 infection that either progressed to CIN3+ or cleared (not recorded which).

In the case of this clone: Read data end 3 residues before the CDR3 end; the end is taken from the germline J gene. The chain couples TRBV19 to TRBJ2-7; TRBD2 aligns across 7 bases. The CDR3 sequence is 17 residues long. J lost 2 bases, V lost 5 bases, and 15 bases had no gene match. The germline CDR1 and CDR2 sequences are LNHDA and SQIVND (reference sequence). The part of the CDR3 DNA that was read is TGTGCCAGTAGTCCCCTAGCCCAGACGGGGGGAGCCTACGAG. It specifies CASSPLAQTGGAYE. Given in full, the CDR3 is CASSPLAQTGGAYEQYF.

The sequenced CDR3 bases are TGCGCCAGCAGCTTGGGCTCCAGCGGGGGCAATCAGCCC. Its translation is CASSLGSSGGNQP. The CDR3 in its entirety is CASSLGSSGGNQPQHF. The chain combines TRBV5-1 with TRBJ1-5; D not resolved. The read ends 3 residues before the CDR3 terminus; that terminus is restored from the germline J gene. CDR1 SGHRS and CDR2 YFSETQ come from the germline V gene. V was cut by 0 bases and J by 2 bases, with 12 bases left in between. This CDR3 has 16 amino acids.

Turning to this clone: The read is 3 residues too short to cover the CDR3 end, so that end is filled in from the germline J gene. The V gene is TRBV20-1, the J gene TRBJ1-4, with 10 bases fitting TRBD1. The CDR3 runs to 14 residues. V trimming: 6 bases; J trimming: 5 bases; junction bases outside the gene matches: 6. Germline CDR1 DFQATT, CDR2 SNEGSKA (reference sequence). The sequenced part of the CDR3 DNA is TGCAGTGCCCCGGGGACAGGGGAAAATGAAAAA. Amino acid sequence: CSAPGTGENEK. The full CDR3 reads CSAPGTGENEKLFF.

A note on this clone: Read data end 3 residues before the CDR3 end; the end is taken from the germline J gene. The rearrangement joins TRBV2 to TRBJ2-5; TRBD2 is a possible D gene (7 bases). V shed 4 bases and J shed 2 bases, with 14 bases lying between them. Per germline, CDR1 SNHLY and CDR2 FYNNEI. The CDR3 has 15 amino acids. Incomplete CDR3 DNA: TGTGCCAGCAGTGCTGGGGGGGCTTGGCAAGAGACC. Amino acids: CASSAGGAWQET. The CDR3 reads in full as CASSAGGAWQETQYF.

For this clone: The CDR3 end falls 3 residues outside the read, so it is completed with the germline J gene. The rearrangement joins TRBV5-1 to TRBJ2-1, with 8 bases aligning to TRBD2. Trimming cost V 0 bases and J 5 bases; bases outside gene matches: 16. The CDR3 extends over 19 amino acids. CDR1 is SGHRS and CDR2 is YFSETQ in the germline V gene. The CDR3: CASSLGLASVSPRDNEQFF. The part of the CDR3 DNA that was read is TGCGCCAGCAGCTTGGGACTAGCGTCGGTCTCTCCTCGGGACAATGAG.

For this clone: Coverage ceases 3 residues before the CDR3 finishes, and the germline J gene fills in the end. This chain joins TRBV10-2 and TRBJ2-7; 8 bases match TRBD1. With 5 bases clipped from V and 0 bases from J, the junction kept 6 bases outside the gene matches. There are 15 residues in the CDR3. Germline CDR1 WSHSY, CDR2 SAAADI. CDR3: CASSKRTGHSYEQYF. The CDR3 bases that were read are TGCGCCAGCAGTAAGAGGACAGGGCACTCCTACGAG.

This CDR3 is CASSEVGSSRIIQYF. Incomplete CDR3 DNA: TGTGCCAGCAGTGAAGTAGGAAGTTCGCGGATCATT. The J gene is TRBJ2-4, the V gene TRBV6-1, with D unresolved. The missing CDR3 end, 3 residues past where the read stops, is filled in from the germline J gene. CDR1 and CDR2 from the germline V gene are MNHNS and SASEGT. The length of the CDR3 is 15 residues. The V gene lost 1 base and the J gene lost 9 bases, with 16 bases spanning the gap.

About this clone: The read is 3 residues too short to cover the CDR3 end, so that end is filled in from the germline J gene. The chain is built from TRBV14 and TRBJ2-7, with 13 bases aligning to TRBD2. The CDR3 has 15 amino acids. Trimming at V came to 5 bases and at J to 3 bases, leaving 4 bases not matched to a gene. Germline V CDR1 and CDR2: SGHDN, FVKESK. CDR3 sequence reads: CASSGLAGAYYEQYF. Incomplete CDR3 DNA: TGTGCCAGCAGCGGACTAGCGGGGGCCTACTACGAG.

Comment on this clone: Coverage ceases 3 residues before the CDR3 finishes, and the germline J gene fills in the end. The rearrangement joins TRBV7-3 to TRBJ2-7; maybe TRBD2 (5 bases). This CDR3 is built from 13 residues. V was pared by 2 bases and J by 2 bases, with 7 bases between. Germline CDR1 and CDR2: SGHTA and FQGTGA. The CDR3 reads CASSLAGPYEQYF. The sequenced part of the CDR3 DNA is TGTGCCAGCAGCTTAGCGGGTCCCTACGAG.

As for this clone: The read stops 3 residues short of the end of the CDR3; the missing end is completed from the germline J gene. The J gene is TRBJ2-3, the V gene TRBV10-2; 12 bases line up with TRBD2. J gave up 6 bases and V 0 bases, and 10 bases lay outside the gene matches. The CDR3 has 18 amino acids. CDR1 and CDR2 (germline): WSHSY, SAAADI. The CDR3 sequence: CASSESATSGGIMDTQYF. The DNA read from the CDR3 is TGCGCCAGCAGTGAGTCAGCGACTAGCGGGGGAATAATGGATACG.

A remark on this clone: The read terminates 3 residues before the CDR3 end, so the remaining end is supplied by the germline J gene. The V call is TRBV19, the J call TRBJ1-4, with TRBD1 matching over 10 bases. Germline CDR1 LNHDA, CDR2 SQIVND (reference sequence). CDR3 size: 15 residues. J lost 8 bases, V lost 4 bases, and 7 bases had no gene match. CDR3 protein: CASSTSGTGAEKLFF. CDR3 bases read: TGTGCCAGTAGTACCTCCGGGACAGGGGCCGAAAAA. Drawing the rest from reference TRBV19 and TRBJ1-4, the complete variable domain is DGGITQSPKYLFRKEGQNVTLSCEQNLNHDAMYWYRQDPGQGLRLIYYSQIVNDFQKGDIAEGYSVSREKKESFPLTVTSAQKNPTAFYLCASSTSGTGAEKLFFGSGTQLSVL.

About this clone: The DNA ends 3 residues before the CDR3 does, and the rest of the CDR3 is filled in from the germline J gene. V gene TRBV6-2 or TRBV6-3 combines with J gene TRBJ2-5; 9 bases are shared with TRBD2. The CDR3 totals 15 residues. Germline V lookup: CDR1 MNHEY, CDR2 SVGEGT. J was trimmed by 7 bases and V by 2 bases; bases with no gene match: 8. Incomplete CDR3 DNA: TGTGCCAGCAGTTACGTAGCGGGAGTCGTGGGGACC. It is translated as CASSYVAGVVGT. The full CDR3 is CASSYVAGVVGTQYF.

As regards this clone: The read ends 3 residues shy of where the CDR3 ends; the end is completed using the germline J gene. V and J are TRBV20-1 and TRBJ2-7; 16 bases are a match to TRBD2. This CDR3 comprises 15 residues. Germline values: CDR1 DFQATT, CDR2 SNEGSKA (reference sequence). Trimming at V came to 1 base and at J to 6 bases, leaving 3 bases not matched to a gene. The CDR3 DNA, read in part, is TGCAGTGCTAGAGGGGGACTAGCGGGAGGGGGCGAG. Translating it yields CSARGGLAGGGE. The whole CDR3 region reads CSARGGLAGGGEQYF.

Details on this clone: The CDR3 extends 3 residues past the end of the read, so its final part is completed from the germline J gene. This sequence joins TRBV20-1 and TRBJ2-2; 7 positions agree with TRBD1. The CDR3 runs to 13 residues. Germline values: CDR1 DFQATT, CDR2 SNEGSKA (reference sequence). V lost 5 bases to trimming and J lost 6 bases; unmatched junction nucleotides: 6. This chain's CDR3 is CSAPDRVPGELFF. The sequenced CDR3 bases are TGCAGTGCTCCCGACAGGGTCCCCGGGGAG.

On this clone: The sequenced fragment ends 3 residues before the CDR3 boundary, so the rest is inferred from the germline J gene. V is TRBV6-1 and J is TRBJ2-7; a possible D gene is TRBD1 (6 bases). Germline V gives CDR1 MNHNS, CDR2 SASEGT. Trimming removed 3 bases at V and 4 bases at J, with 10 bases between. This CDR3 region has 13 residues. The covered CDR3 bases are TGTGCCAGCAGTGACCGACAGGTATACGAG. It specifies CASSDRQVYE. The full CDR3 reads CASSDRQVYEQYF.

With respect to this clone: The sequence runs out 3 residues before the end of the CDR3; the remainder is reconstructed from the germline J gene. The chain has TRBV18 and TRBJ2-1; D call uncertain. Germline CDR1 KGHSH, CDR2 LQKENI. This CDR3 is 15 amino acids long. V lost 3 bases and J 0 bases, leaving 9 bases between the germline ends. The CDR3 bases that were read are TGTGCCAGCTCACCTTTACAGAGCTCCTACAATGAG. It codes for CASSPLQSSYNE. The whole CDR3 protein reads CASSPLQSSYNEQFF. Combining the CDR3 with reference TRBV18 and TRBJ2-1 gives the whole variable domain NAGVMQNPRHLVRRRGQEARLRCSPMKGHSHVYWYRQLPEEGLKFMVYLQKENIIDESGMPKERFSAEFPKEGPSILRIQQVVRGDSAAYFCASSPLQSSYNEQFFGPGTRLTVL.